These 2 T cell receptor beta chains originate from one sample sequenced in a study of T-cell memory formation after mild COVID-19. TCRdb fed the 5' RACE reads into MiXCR, producing one record per CDR3 protein. Of roughly 450,000 distinct CDR3 sequences in the sample, roughly 18% were seen once. The specimen was PBMCs or a T cell subset sorted from them (not recorded which). The receptors were gathered from a man aged 18 to 29 who had mild COVID-19 (a few samples of this study predate the infection). Cell type and time point are not known.

The chain combines TRBV15 with TRBJ2-6; D is perhaps TRBD1 or TRBD2 (5 bases each). The CDR3 contains 15 residues. Trimming stripped 0 bases from V and 4 bases from J, with 7 bases between. Germline V gene sequence: CDR1 LNHNV, CDR2 YYDKDF (reference sequence). As DNA, the CDR3 is TGTGCCACCAGCAGAGATTGGGGGGGGGCCAACGTCCTGACTTTC. Its protein is CATSRDWGGANVLTF.

Details on this clonotype: Sequence at one end of the junction differs from germline and may be a read error. The chain joins TRBV29-1 to TRBJ2-5, with a weak D call TRBD1 (6 bases). This CDR3 is built from 15 residues. In germline, CDR1 is SQVTM, CDR2 ANQGSEA. CDR3 sequence (DNA): TGCATCGTTGAAGAGATCAGGGGAGCAGGAGAGACCCAGTACTTC. Translation: CIVEEIRGAGETQYF.